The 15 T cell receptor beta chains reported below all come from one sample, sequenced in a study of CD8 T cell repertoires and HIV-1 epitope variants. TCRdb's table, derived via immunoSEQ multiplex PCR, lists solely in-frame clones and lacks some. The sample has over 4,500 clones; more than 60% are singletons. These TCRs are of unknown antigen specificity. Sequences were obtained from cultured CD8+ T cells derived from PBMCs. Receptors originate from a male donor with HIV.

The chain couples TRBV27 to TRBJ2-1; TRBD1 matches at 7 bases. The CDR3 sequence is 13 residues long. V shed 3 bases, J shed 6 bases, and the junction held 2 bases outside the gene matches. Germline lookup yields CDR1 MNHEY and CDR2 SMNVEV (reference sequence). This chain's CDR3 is CASSFSGGNEQFF. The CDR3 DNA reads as TGTGCCAGCAGTTTTTCAGGGGGCAATGAGCAGTTCTTC.

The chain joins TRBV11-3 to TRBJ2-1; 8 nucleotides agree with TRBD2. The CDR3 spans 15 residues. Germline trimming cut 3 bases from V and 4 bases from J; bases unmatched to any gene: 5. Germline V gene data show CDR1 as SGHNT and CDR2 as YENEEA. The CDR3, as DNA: TGTGCCAGCAGCTTCAGAAGCGGGAGTTACAATGAGCAGTTCTTC. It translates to CASSFRSGSYNEQFF.

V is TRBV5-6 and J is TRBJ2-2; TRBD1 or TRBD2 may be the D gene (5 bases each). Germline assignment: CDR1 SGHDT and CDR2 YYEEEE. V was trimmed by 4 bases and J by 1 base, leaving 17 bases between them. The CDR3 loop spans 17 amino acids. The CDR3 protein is CASSEYNGGWNTGELFF. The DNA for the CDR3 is TGTGCCAGCAGCGAGTACAATGGGGGTTGGAACACCGGGGAGCTGTTTTTT.

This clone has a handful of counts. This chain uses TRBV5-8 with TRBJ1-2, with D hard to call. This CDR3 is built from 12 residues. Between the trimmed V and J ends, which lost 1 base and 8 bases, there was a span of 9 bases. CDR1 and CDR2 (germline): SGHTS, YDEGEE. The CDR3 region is CASSLRAGGYTF. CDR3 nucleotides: TGTGCCAGCAGCTTGCGGGCGGGGGGCTACACCTTC.

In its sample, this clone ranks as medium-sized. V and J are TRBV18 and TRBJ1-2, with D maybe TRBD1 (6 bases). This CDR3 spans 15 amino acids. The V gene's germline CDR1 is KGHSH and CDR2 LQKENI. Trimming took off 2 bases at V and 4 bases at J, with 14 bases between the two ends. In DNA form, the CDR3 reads TGTGCCAGCTCACCAAATTCAGGGGAGGGCTATGGCTACACCTTC. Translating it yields CASSPNSGEGYGYTF.

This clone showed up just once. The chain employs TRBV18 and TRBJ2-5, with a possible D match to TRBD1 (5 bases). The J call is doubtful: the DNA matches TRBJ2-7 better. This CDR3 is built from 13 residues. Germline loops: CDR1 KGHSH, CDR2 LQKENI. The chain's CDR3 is CASSPQGTYEQYF. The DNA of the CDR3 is TGTGCCAGCTCACCACAGGGGACCTACGAGCAGTACTTC.

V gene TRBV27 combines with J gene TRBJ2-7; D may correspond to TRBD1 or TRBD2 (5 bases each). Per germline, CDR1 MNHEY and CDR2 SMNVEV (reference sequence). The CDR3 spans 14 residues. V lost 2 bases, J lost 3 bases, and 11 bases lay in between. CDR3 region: CASSLGASSYEQYF. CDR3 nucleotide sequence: TGTGCCAGCAGTTTAGGGGCTAGCAGCTACGAGCAGTACTTC.

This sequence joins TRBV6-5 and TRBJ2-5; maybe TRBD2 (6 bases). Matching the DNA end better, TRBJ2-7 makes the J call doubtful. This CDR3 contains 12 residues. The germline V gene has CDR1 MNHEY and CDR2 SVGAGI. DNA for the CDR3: TGTGCCAGCAGTTACGGGGGAGGCGAGCAGTACTTC. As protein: CASSYGGGEQYF.

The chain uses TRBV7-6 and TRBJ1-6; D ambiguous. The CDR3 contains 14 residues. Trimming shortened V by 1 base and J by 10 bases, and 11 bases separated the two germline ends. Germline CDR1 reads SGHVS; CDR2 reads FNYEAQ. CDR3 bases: TGTGCCAGCAGCTTAGACGGGAGAAACTCACCCCTCCACTTT. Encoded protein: CASSLDGRNSPLHF.

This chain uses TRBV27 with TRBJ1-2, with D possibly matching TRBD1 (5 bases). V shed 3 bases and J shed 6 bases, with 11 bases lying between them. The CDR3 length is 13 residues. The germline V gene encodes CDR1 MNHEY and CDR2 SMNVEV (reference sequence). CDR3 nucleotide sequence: TGTGCCAGCAGTTTCGGGGGTATGGATGGCTACACCTTC. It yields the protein CASSFGGMDGYTF.

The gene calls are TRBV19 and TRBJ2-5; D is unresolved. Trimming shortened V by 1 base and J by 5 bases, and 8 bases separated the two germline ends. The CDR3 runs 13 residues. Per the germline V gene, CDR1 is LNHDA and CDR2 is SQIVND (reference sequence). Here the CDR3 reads CASSIVAWETQYF. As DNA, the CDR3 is TGTGCCAGTAGTATAGTAGCATGGGAGACCCAGTACTTC.

The CDR3 region has the DNA TGTGCCAGCACCCTTAGGGGACTACCTTCCTACGAGCAGTACTTC. Translation: CASTLRGLPSYEQYF. The chain joins TRBV27 to TRBJ2-7; 7 bases match TRBD2. Germline lookup yields CDR1 MNHEY and CDR2 SMNVEV (reference sequence). Germline trimming cut 7 bases from V and 1 base from J; bases unmatched to any gene: 10. CDR3 length equals 15 residues.

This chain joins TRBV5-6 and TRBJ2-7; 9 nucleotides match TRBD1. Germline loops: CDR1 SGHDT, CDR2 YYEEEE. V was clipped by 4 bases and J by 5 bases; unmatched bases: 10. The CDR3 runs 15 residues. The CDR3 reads CASSVVRDRVNEQYF. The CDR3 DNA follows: TGTGCCAGCAGCGTCGTCCGGGACAGGGTCAACGAGCAGTACTTC.

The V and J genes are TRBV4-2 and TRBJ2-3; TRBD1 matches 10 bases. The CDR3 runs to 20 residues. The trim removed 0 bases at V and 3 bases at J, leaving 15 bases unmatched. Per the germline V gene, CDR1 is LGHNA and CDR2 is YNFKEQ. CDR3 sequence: CASSQDPGTGVGDLTDTQYF. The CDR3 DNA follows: TGTGCCAGCAGCCAAGATCCCGGGACAGGGGTAGGGGATTTAACAGATACGCAGTATTTT.

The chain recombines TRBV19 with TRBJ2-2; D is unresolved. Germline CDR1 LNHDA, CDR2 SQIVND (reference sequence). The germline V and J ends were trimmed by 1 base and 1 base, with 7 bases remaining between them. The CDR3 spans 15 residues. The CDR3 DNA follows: TGTGCCAGTAGTATAGCGGAAGTGAACACCGGGGAGCTGTTTTTT. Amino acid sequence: CASSIAEVNTGELFF.